Sequencing of this TCR beta chain was carried out in a study of CD8 T cells in Susac syndrome. Sequencing of TCR beta was performed on blood CD8+ and CD4+ T cells. V lost 10 bases and J lost 2, with 15 bases in between. Looked up from germline, CDR1 is MNHEY and CDR2 is SVGEGT. CDR3 size: 13 residues. Reverse transcription of about 0.45 to 1 ug RNA was performed with random hexamers. Amplification of TCR beta CDR3 used immunoSEQ multiplex PCR across 54 Vbeta and 13 Jbeta. TCRdb called the immunoSEQ multiplex PCR reads again in MiXCR, with one record for every CDR3 protein. The sample includes around 300,000 distinct CDR3 sequences, about 92% seen only once; the top ten take 0.06% to 0.075%.

The receptor was derived from a human donor with multiple sclerosis. The rearrangement joins TRBV6-2 or TRBV6-3 to TRBJ2-7, with D tentatively TRBD1 or TRBD2 (5 bases each). Sequenced: CD4+ T cells from PBMCs. CDR3 sequence: CATLRDQAYEQYF. The CDR3 bases are TGTGCCACCCTCCGGGACCAAGCCTACGAGCAGTACTTC.